The 7 T cell receptor beta chains below were found in one sample sequenced in a study of cytomegalovirus exposure and HLA in healthy donors. The PCR contained 60 Vbeta and 13 Jbeta primers. Using immunoSEQ multiplex PCR, the repertoire was profiled, and TCRdb retains in-frame clones only, with some absent. Here the sample spans tens of thousands of clones, approximately 70% being singletons. The sample consisted of PBMCs. The receptors here all came from a woman in her forties or fifties in good health and CMV-seropositive.

The chain is built from TRBV28 and TRBJ2-7; 9 bases are a match to TRBD1. V trimming: 5 bases; J trimming: 2 bases; junction bases outside the gene matches: 10. Germline-derived CDR1 and CDR2 are MDHEN and SYDVKM. The CDR3 has 16 residues. The CDR3 loop reads CASSTAGQGVPYEQYF. Written as DNA, the CDR3 is TGTGCCAGCAGTACCGCGGGACAGGGTGTGCCCTACGAGCAGTACTTC.

The chain links TRBV5-1 to TRBJ1-2; D is unresolved. There are 13 residues in the CDR3. V shed 1 base and J shed 6 bases, with 10 bases lying between them. CDR1 is SGHRS, CDR2 YFSETQ, per germline. The CDR3 here is CASSLLREDGYTF. The CDR3 DNA follows: TGCGCCAGCAGCTTGTTACGAGAAGATGGCTACACCTTC.

The chain recombines TRBV28 with TRBJ1-2, with D perhaps TRBD1 (6 bases). The CDR3 spans 13 residues. In germline, CDR1 is MDHEN, CDR2 SYDVKM. V shed 5 bases and J shed 4 bases, with 11 bases lying between them. The CDR3 protein is CASSPDRSYGYTF. The CDR3 DNA sequence: TGTGCCAGCAGTCCCGACAGGTCCTATGGCTACACCTTC.

The chain recombines TRBV7-9 with TRBJ2-7; D unclear. The CDR3 totals 12 residues. The germline CDR1 and CDR2 sequences are SEHNR and FQNEAQ (reference sequence). With 3 bases removed from V and 4 bases from J, the gap between germline ends came to 7 bases. CDR3 coding DNA: TGTGCCAGCAGCTTGGCCTTATACGAGCAGTACTTC. It specifies CASSLALYEQYF.

The rearrangement links TRBV15 to TRBJ2-3; 8 nucleotides line up with TRBD2. The CDR3 loop spans 17 amino acids. Germline V gene lookup returns CDR1 LNHNV and CDR2 YYDKDF (reference sequence). Unmatched junction bases numbered 12, after V lost 0 bases and J lost 7 bases. CDR3 amino acids: CATSRDKGAGVGNTQYF. CDR3 nucleotide sequence: TGTGCCACCAGCAGAGATAAGGGAGCGGGAGTGGGAAATACGCAGTATTTT.

The chain combines TRBV6-5 with TRBJ1-5; D possibly corresponds to TRBD1 (6 bases). The ends were cut back, 2 bases at V and 6 bases at J, with 11 bases in the middle. The CDR3 totals 14 residues. Germline CDR1 reads MNHEY; CDR2 reads SVGAGI. The DNA of the CDR3 is TGTGCCAGCAGTTACGCAGGGGCAAGTCAGCCCCAGCATTTT. It translates to CASSYAGASQPQHF.

Only one count was recorded for this clone. This sequence joins TRBV10-3 and TRBJ1-4, with D possibly TRBD1 on 5 matching bases. The CDR3 runs 15 residues. Germline V gene sequence: CDR1 ENHRY, CDR2 SYGVKD. V was pared by 4 bases and J by 3 bases, with 12 bases between. The CDR3 here is CAISVGGAPNEKLFF. Written as DNA, the CDR3 is TGTGCCATCAGTGTTGGTGGGGCTCCTAATGAAAAACTGTTTTTT.